The next 14 T cell receptor beta chains were all read from a single sample in a study of T cell repertoires in cytomegalovirus infection (dated by TCRdb to between 2018 and 2020). The treatment or condition label, read with the paper, signifies: in vitro stimulation with specific CMV peptide epitopes to enrich CMV-specific T cells. Data came from an Illumina HiSeq 1500. In TCRdb, the public reads were trimmed at Q25 with fastp and aligned with MiXCR, with productive beta chains retained. Every CDR3 protein is listed once, alongside the most common genes and DNA of its rows. The sample table shows 380,000 or so distinct CDR3 sequences, and about 35% are seen once. The top ten hold approximately 13% of the sample. Which antigens these TCRs recognize remains unknown. The sequenced sample was cultured PBMCs, obtained from culture after CMV antigen stimulation. The receptors come from a human donor in good health (CMV status not recorded). Some clones in this sample may be carry-over from other donors' samples.

Many counts were recorded for this clonotype. The chain carries TRBV7-2 and TRBJ1-4; TRBD1 is a possible D gene (6 bases). Per germline, CDR1 SGHTA and CDR2 FQGNSA. The V end was cut by 0 bases, the J end by 0 bases, with 17 bases between. This CDR3 comprises 19 residues. The CDR3 sequence: CASSLARDTVSTTNEKLFF. The CDR3 coding sequence is TGTGCCAGCAGCTTAGCGCGGGACACAGTCTCAACAACTAATGAAAAACTGTTTTTT.

The J gene is TRBJ2-1, the V gene TRBV6-5; 11 bases align to TRBD2. This CDR3 region has 17 residues. V was pared by 6 bases and J by 0 bases, with 7 bases of the junction left unmatched. Germline CDR1 is MNHEY and CDR2 is SVGAGI. As DNA, the CDR3 is TGTGCCAGCAGGGGACTAGCGGTTACTAGCTCCTACAATGAGCAGTTCTTC. It is translated as CASRGLAVTSSYNEQFF.

This clonotype was seen only a few times. The chain joins TRBV5-5 to TRBJ1-5; 12 bases match TRBD1. The CDR3 sequence is 18 residues long. The junction had 5 bases not matched to a gene; V was cut back by 0 bases and J by 1 base. CDR1 and CDR2 from the germline V gene are SGHKS and YYEKEE (reference sequence). CDR3 sequence (DNA): TGTGCCAGCAGCTTGGCCGGGACAGGGGGCGTAAGCAATCAGCCCCAGCATTTT. This encodes CASSLAGTGGVSNQPQHF.

J is TRBJ2-3 and V is TRBV4-3; D is perhaps TRBD2 (5 bases). Trimming took off 1 base at V and 5 bases at J, with 13 bases between the two ends. Germline values: CDR1 LGHNA, CDR2 YSLEER. This CDR3 comprises 15 residues. Here the CDR3 reads CASSQVGVEGDTQYF. CDR3 DNA: TGCGCCAGCAGCCAAGTTGGCGTTGAGGGAGATACGCAGTATTTT.

This clonotype was seen only a few times. The chain combines TRBV28 with TRBJ1-6; TRBD1 might be the D (6 bases). Germline V gene sequence: CDR1 MDHEN, CDR2 SYDVKM. Trimming shortened V by 8 bases and J by 7 bases, and 18 bases separated the two germline ends. There are 15 residues in the CDR3. The CDR3 nucleotides read TGTGCCAGCTACAGGGAGGAGTTGCGGAATTCACCCCTCCACTTT. Translation: CASYREELRNSPLHF.

The chain carries TRBV7-8 and TRBJ2-1, with 10 positions matching TRBD2. Looked up from germline, CDR1 is SGHVS and CDR2 is FQNEAQ. CDR3 length: 15 amino acids. Trimming removed 5 bases from V and 5 bases from J; junction bases left unmatched: 6. CDR3 coding DNA: TGTGCCAGCAGCATCCTAGCGGGAGTGGACAATGAGCAGTTCTTC. Translation: CASSILAGVDNEQFF.

The rearrangement uses TRBV7-6 and TRBJ2-1, with D unresolved. The V gene's germline CDR1 is SGHVS and CDR2 FNYEAQ. The CDR3 runs 13 residues. Trimming took off 1 base at V and 8 bases at J, with 9 bases between the two ends. CDR3 region: CASSLGSRDEQFF. CDR3 DNA: TGTGCCAGCAGCTTAGGTAGCCGGGATGAGCAGTTCTTC.

The CDR3 loop is CASSQGAFGATNEKLFF. CDR3 nucleotide sequence: TGCGCCAGCAGCCAAGGGGCCTTTGGAGCAACTAATGAAAAACTGTTTTTT. The V gene is TRBV4-1, the J gene TRBJ1-4; D not resolved. Germline loops: CDR1 MGHRA, CDR2 YSYEKL. CDR3 length equals 17 residues. V lost 1 base to trimming and J lost 0 bases, with 12 bases between them.

This CDR3 is CATSRGQSNQPQHF. CDR3 DNA sequence: TGTGCCACCAGCAGAGGACAGAGTAATCAGCCCCAGCATTTT. The chain joins TRBV15 to TRBJ1-5, with D possibly being TRBD1 (5 bases). V shed 1 base and J shed 4 bases, with 8 bases lying between them. The CDR3 length is 14 residues. CDR1 is LNHNV and CDR2 is YYDKDF in the germline V gene (reference sequence).

Concerning this clonotype itself: The junction departs from germline at one end; a sequencing error may be responsible. The chain links TRBV6-8 to TRBJ2-3; no firm D call. The CDR3 has 13 residues. Germline loops: CDR1 MNHGY, CDR2 SAAAGT. The CDR3 loop is CASSYSRADTRYF. CDR3 in DNA: TGTGCCAGCAGTTACTCTCGGGCAGATACGCGGTATTTT.

This clonotype occurred a few times. J is TRBJ2-1 and V is TRBV2, with D perhaps TRBD2 (6 bases). The CDR3 spans 14 residues. V lost 6 bases, J lost 3 bases, and 12 bases lay in between. In germline, CDR1 is SNHLY, CDR2 FYNNEI. The DNA of the CDR3 is TGTGCCAGCAGCGGCACTAGCAACTACAATGAGCAGTTCTTC. This translates into CASSGTSNYNEQFF.

V and J are TRBV4-1 and TRBJ1-1; D gene uncertain. CDR1 and CDR2 (germline): MGHRA, YSYEKL. The CDR3 sequence is 15 residues long. V was shortened by 3 bases and J by 4 bases, with 15 bases between the two germline ends. The CDR3 reads CASSHTRPPSTEAFF. DNA of the CDR3: TGCGCCAGCAGCCATACGCGCCCCCCCAGCACTGAAGCTTTCTTT.

This clonotype was counted only a few times. The chain employs TRBV7-8 and TRBJ2-1; 9 bases align to TRBD1. The V gene's germline CDR1 is SGHVS and CDR2 FQNEAQ. With V trimmed by 5 bases and J by 6 bases, 8 bases remained unmatched. There are 15 residues in the CDR3. CDR3 sequence: CASSVGGTGSNEQFF. For the CDR3, the DNA is TGTGCCAGCAGCGTAGGGGGGACAGGGTCCAATGAGCAGTTCTTC.

The V gene is TRBV7-8, the J gene TRBJ2-5; TRBD2 aligns across 10 bases. CDR1 and CDR2 from the germline V gene are SGHVS and FQNEAQ. The ends lost 5 bases at V and 2 bases at J; junction bases unmatched: 8. The CDR3 covers 16 residues. The CDR3 sequence: CASSTWTSGSQETQYF. The CDR3 coding sequence is TGTGCCAGCAGCACGTGGACTAGCGGTTCACAAGAGACCCAGTACTTC.